One sample yielded the 10 T cell receptor beta chains listed below, sequenced in a study of blood T cell repertoires in COVID-19. Assay: immunoSEQ multiplex PCR; the TCRdb copy retains only in-frame clones and omits some. The sample consists of around 110,000 clones, less than 90% of them appearing once. The sample taken for sequencing was peripheral blood. The receptor set was obtained from a human donor in a cohort sampled during active COVID-19.

Comments on this clone: Compared with germline, one end of the junction differs, possibly owing to a read error. The rearrangement uses TRBV7-7 and TRBJ2-1, with 7 bases aligning to TRBD1. The CDR3 covers 15 residues. The V gene's germline CDR1 is SSHAT and CDR2 FNYEAQ (reference sequence). In DNA form, the CDR3 reads TGTGCTAGCAGCTTAGAGTTCGGACAGGCCTATGAGCAGTTCTTC. This encodes CASSLEFGQAYEQFF.

The J gene is TRBJ2-1, the V gene TRBV24-1, with D possibly matching TRBD1 (6 bases). The V end was cut by 5 bases, the J end by 3 bases, with 28 bases between. The CDR3 length is 20 residues. Germline V gene data show CDR1 as KGHDR and CDR2 as SFDVKD. CDR3 sequence reads: CATSAVTGTDYDAVYNEQFF. CDR3 bases: TGTGCCACCAGTGCCGTGACAGGTACTGATTACGACGCTGTCTACAATGAGCAGTTCTTC.

The V gene is TRBV10-3, the J gene TRBJ2-3; 11 bases fit TRBD2. The V gene's germline CDR1 is ENHRY and CDR2 SYGVKD. The CDR3 sequence is 17 residues long. V dropped 4 bases and J dropped 2; count of bases not matched to a gene: 8. This CDR3 is CAISGGSSGRITDTQYF. The CDR3 bases are TGTGCCATCAGTGGAGGTTCTAGCGGGAGGATCACAGATACGCAGTATTTT.

The gene calls are TRBV2 and TRBJ2-2, with 13 bases identical to TRBD2. The CDR3 consists of 15 residues. Unmatched junction bases numbered 5, after V lost 6 bases and J lost 7 bases. Looked up from germline, CDR1 is SNHLY and CDR2 is FYNNEI. CDR3 sequence: CASREGLAGFGELFF. The CDR3 DNA sequence: TGTGCCAGCAGGGAGGGACTAGCGGGGTTCGGGGAGCTGTTTTTT.

This clone has just a few counts. This chain connects TRBV11-2 to TRBJ2-3; 9 bases fit TRBD2. The V and J ends lost 3 bases and 2 bases, in that order; junction bases with no gene match: 12. This CDR3 comprises 18 residues. Germline lookup yields CDR1 SGHAT and CDR2 FQNNGV. The CDR3 loop reads CASSLGRGRGYYTDTQYF. In DNA, the CDR3 is TGTGCCAGCAGCTTGGGTCGCGGGAGGGGTTACTACACAGATACGCAGTATTTT.

The chain employs TRBV28 and TRBJ1-5; the match to TRBD1 covers 7 bases. Germline loops: CDR1 MDHEN, CDR2 SYDVKM. The V gene end was trimmed by 7 bases and the J gene end by 0 bases; junction bases not matched to a gene: 9. The length of the CDR3 is 16 residues. The CDR3 reads CASIQGVVNSNQPQHF. The CDR3 coding sequence is TGTGCCAGCATCCAGGGGGTAGTGAATAGCAATCAGCCCCAGCATTTT.

The chain employs TRBV20-1 and TRBJ2-1; maybe TRBD1 (5 bases). Trimming removed 3 bases from V and 4 bases from J, with 19 bases in between. The CDR3 consists of 16 residues. Germline V gene data show CDR1 as DFQATT and CDR2 as SNEGSKA (reference sequence). CDR3 residues: CSASQGRVGSYNEQFF. The DNA of the CDR3 is TGCAGTGCTAGTCAGGGTCGGGTGGGGTCGTACAATGAGCAGTTCTTC.

This clone was seen a single time. The J gene is TRBJ2-1, the V gene TRBV18; TRBD1 is a possible D gene (5 bases). V was clipped by 5 bases and J by 0 bases, with 14 bases between them. Per the germline V gene, CDR1 is KGHSH and CDR2 is LQKENI. There are 16 residues in the CDR3. The CDR3 loop reads CASSELYDSSYNEQFF. The CDR3 coding sequence is TGTGCCAGCTCAGAGCTGTACGACAGCTCCTACAATGAGCAGTTCTTC.

The chain employs TRBV28 and TRBJ1-4; D is possibly TRBD1 (5 bases). CDR1 MDHEN and CDR2 SYDVKM come from the germline V gene. The CDR3 totals 15 residues. Between the trimmed V and J ends, which lost 7 bases and 3 bases, there was a span of 15 bases. CDR3 protein: CASTTPTASNEKLFF. CDR3 bases: TGTGCCAGCACCACTCCGACAGCCTCTAATGAAAAACTGTTTTTT.

This clone was counted only a few times. The V and J genes are TRBV18 and TRBJ2-1; the D gene is possibly TRBD2 (7 bases). There are 12 residues in the CDR3. Trimming stripped 0 bases from V and 13 bases from J, with 10 bases between. CDR1 and CDR2 from the germline V gene are KGHSH and LQKENI. In nucleotides, the CDR3 is TGTGCCAGCTCACCACCGAGCGGGACACAGTTCTTC. It is translated as CASSPPSGTQFF.